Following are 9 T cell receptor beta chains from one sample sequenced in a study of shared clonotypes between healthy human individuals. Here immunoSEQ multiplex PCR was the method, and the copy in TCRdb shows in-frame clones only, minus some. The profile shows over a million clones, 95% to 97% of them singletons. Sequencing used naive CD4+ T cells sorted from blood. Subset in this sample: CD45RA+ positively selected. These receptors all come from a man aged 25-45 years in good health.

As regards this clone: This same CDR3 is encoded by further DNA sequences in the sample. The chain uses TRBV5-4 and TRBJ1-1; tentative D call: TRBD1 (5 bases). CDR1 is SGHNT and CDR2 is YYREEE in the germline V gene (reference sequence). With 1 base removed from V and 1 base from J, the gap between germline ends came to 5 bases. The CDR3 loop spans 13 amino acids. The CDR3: CASSLRGNTEAFF. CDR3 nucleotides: TGTGCCAGCAGCTTGAGGGGGAACACTGAAGCTTTCTTT.

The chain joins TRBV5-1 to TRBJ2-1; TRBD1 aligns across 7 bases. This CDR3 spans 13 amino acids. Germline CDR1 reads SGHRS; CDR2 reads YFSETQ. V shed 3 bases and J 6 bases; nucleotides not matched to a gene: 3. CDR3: CASSWGTANEQFF. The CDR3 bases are TGCGCCAGCAGCTGGGGGACAGCCAATGAGCAGTTCTTC.

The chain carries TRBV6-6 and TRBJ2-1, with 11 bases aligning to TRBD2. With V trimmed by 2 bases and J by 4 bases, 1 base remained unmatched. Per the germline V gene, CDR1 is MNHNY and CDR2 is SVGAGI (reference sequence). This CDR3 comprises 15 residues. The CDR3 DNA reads TGTGCCAGCAGTTACGCTAGCGGGAGGTACAATGAGCAGTTCTTC. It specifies CASSYASGRYNEQFF.

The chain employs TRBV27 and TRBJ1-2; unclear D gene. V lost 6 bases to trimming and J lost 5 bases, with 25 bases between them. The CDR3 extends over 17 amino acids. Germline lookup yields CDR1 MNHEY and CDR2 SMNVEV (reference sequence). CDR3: CASSHTDRGEIGYGYTF. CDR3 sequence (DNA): TGTGCCAGCAGCCATACGGACCGGGGAGAGATCGGTTATGGCTACACCTTC.

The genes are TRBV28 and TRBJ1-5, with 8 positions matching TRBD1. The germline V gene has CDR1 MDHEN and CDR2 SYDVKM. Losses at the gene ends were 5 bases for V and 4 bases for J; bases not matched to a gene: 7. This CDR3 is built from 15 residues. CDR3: CASSPGDRWNQPQHF. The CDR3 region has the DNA TGTGCCAGCAGTCCCGGGGACAGGTGGAATCAGCCCCAGCATTTT.

CDR3 coding DNA: TGTGCCAGCAGCTTAGTTTCCCAGCAAGAGACCCAGTACTTC. Protein sequence: CASSLVSQQETQYF. The chain is built from TRBV13 and TRBJ2-5; unclear D gene. The V gene lost 1 base and the J gene lost 2 bases, with 8 bases spanning the gap. CDR3 size: 14 residues. Germline CDR1 PRHDT, CDR2 FYEKMQ (reference sequence). Using reference TRBV13 and TRBJ2-5 for the parts outside the CDR3, the full variable domain is AAGVIQSPRHLIKEKRETATLKCYPIPRHDTVYWYQQGPGQDPQFLISFYEKMQSDKGSIPDRFSAQQFSDYHSELNMSSLELGDSALYFCASSLVSQQETQYFGPGTRLLVL.

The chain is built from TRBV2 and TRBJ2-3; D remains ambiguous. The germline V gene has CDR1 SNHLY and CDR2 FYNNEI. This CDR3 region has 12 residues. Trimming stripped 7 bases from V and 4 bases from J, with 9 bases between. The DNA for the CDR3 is TGTGCCAGCAACGAGTATGCAGATACGCAGTATTTT. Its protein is CASNEYADTQYF.

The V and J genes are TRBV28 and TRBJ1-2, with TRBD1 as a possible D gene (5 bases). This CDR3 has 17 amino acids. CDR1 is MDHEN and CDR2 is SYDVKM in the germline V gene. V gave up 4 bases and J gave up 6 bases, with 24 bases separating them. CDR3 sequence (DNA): TGTGCCAGCAGTTACGTGGGGGGAAGAGGGAGCTATCATGGCTACACCTTC. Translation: CASSYVGGRGSYHGYTF.

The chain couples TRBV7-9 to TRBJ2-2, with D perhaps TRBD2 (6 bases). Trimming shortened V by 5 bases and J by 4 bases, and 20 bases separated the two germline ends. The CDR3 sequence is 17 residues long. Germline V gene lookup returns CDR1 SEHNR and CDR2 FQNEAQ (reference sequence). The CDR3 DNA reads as TGTGCCAGCAGCCCAACGACCGGGGGAAGGGGCACCGGGGAGCTGTTTTTT. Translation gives CASSPTTGGRGTGELFF.